What follows are 19 T cell receptor beta chains derived from one specimen sequenced in a study of T cell responses to AZD1222 COVID-19 vaccine (dated by TCRdb to about 2021). The sample's time point label is to be understood as: baseline before first vaccination. Library prep was done by the immunoSEQ multiplex PCR assay. Here the immuneACCESS table is served through TCRdb, limited to in-frame sequences with V and J called. Missing clones are a known gap in these copies; in checked studies unresolved V genes cover under half, and the rest lacks a known reason. In this sample the table shows roughly 130,000 clones, about 91% of which occur a single time. The biggest ten clones account for 1.5% to 2% of the sample. The material sequenced was peripheral blood, taken on day 0 of AZD1222 vaccination. Receptors were obtained from an adult in good health.

The chain recombines TRBV2 with TRBJ2-6; TRBD1 matches 7 bases. The CDR3 consists of 18 residues. Germline V gene lookup returns CDR1 SNHLY and CDR2 FYNNEI. V was clipped by 5 bases and J by 0 bases; unmatched bases: 10. The DNA for the CDR3 is TGTGCCAGCAGTCTTCAACACACAGGGGCCTCTGGGGCCAACGTCCTGACTTTC. Its protein product is CASSLQHTGASGANVLTF.

The chain uses TRBV7-2 and TRBJ2-3; unclear D gene. The CDR3 extends over 11 amino acids. The germline V and J ends were trimmed by 5 bases and 2 bases, with 2 bases remaining between them. The germline V gene has CDR1 SGHTA and CDR2 FQGNSA. For the CDR3, the DNA is TGTGCCAGCAGCCCCACAGATACGCAGTATTTT. It is translated as CASSPTDTQYF.

The J gene is TRBJ1-1, the V gene TRBV7-2; D is unclear. This CDR3 region has 12 residues. Germline CDR1 reads SGHTA; CDR2 reads FQGNSA. Trimming took off 4 bases at V and 1 base at J, with 4 bases between the two ends. The CDR3 bases are TGTGCCAGCAGCTGGGGGAACACTGAAGCTTTCTTT. It translates to CASSWGNTEAFF.

The chain is built from TRBV15 and TRBJ1-4; 7 bases fit TRBD1. The V gene end was trimmed by 1 base and the J gene end by 10 bases; junction bases not matched to a gene: 9. The CDR3 totals 15 residues. Germline CDR1 is LNHNV and CDR2 is YYDKDF (reference sequence). CDR3 sequence: CATSRVGTESGKLFF. CDR3 DNA sequence: TGTGCCACCAGCAGAGTTGGGACAGAGTCGGGAAAACTGTTTTTT.

V is TRBV24-1 and J is TRBJ2-1; D possibly matches TRBD1 or TRBD2 (5 bases each). Germline V gene sequence: CDR1 KGHDR, CDR2 SFDVKD. This CDR3 is built from 14 residues. Trimming removed 4 bases from V and 5 bases from J, with 11 bases in between. CDR3 amino acids: CATSDLGTDNEQFF. The CDR3 DNA follows: TGTGCCACCAGTGACCTCGGGACCGACAATGAGCAGTTCTTC.

The V call is TRBV4-3, the J call TRBJ1-6; no firm D call. Deletions cut 0 bases from V and 9 bases from J, with 15 bases between. The CDR3 runs 16 residues. The V gene's germline CDR1 is LGHNA and CDR2 YSLEER. The DNA for the CDR3 is TGCGCCAGCAGCCAAGACGGGAGCAGGTTAGGTTCACCCCTCCACTTT. Encoded protein: CASSQDGSRLGSPLHF.

The chain recombines TRBV18 with TRBJ2-1, with D hard to call. The CDR3 extends over 14 amino acids. Trimming took 3 bases from V and 7 from J, leaving 13 bases between them. Per the germline V gene, CDR1 is KGHSH and CDR2 is LQKENI. The CDR3 protein is CASSPPGPSNEQFF. CDR3 sequence (DNA): TGTGCCAGCTCACCGCCGGGTCCCTCTAATGAGCAGTTCTTC.

The chain combines TRBV7-2 with TRBJ1-1; the D is unclear. CDR3 length equals 13 residues. Trimming removed 7 bases at V and 1 base at J, with 10 bases between. Per the germline V gene, CDR1 is SGHTA and CDR2 is FQGNSA. CDR3 DNA: TGTGCCAGCAAGTCGGACGGGAACACTGAAGCTTTCTTT. Translated, it gives CASKSDGNTEAFF. Complete variable domain (other parts from reference TRBV7-2 and TRBJ1-1): GAGVSQSPSNKVTEKGKDVELRCDPISGHTALYWYRQSLGQGLEFLIYFQGNSAPDKSGLPSDRFSAERTGGSVSTLTIQRTQQEDSAVYLCASKSDGNTEAFFGQGTRLTVV.

The chain carries TRBV24-1 and TRBJ2-1; 7 positions match TRBD1. The CDR3 spans 15 residues. CDR1 is KGHDR, CDR2 SFDVKD, per germline. V trimming: 4 bases; J trimming: 5 bases; junction bases outside the gene matches: 7. In nucleotides, the CDR3 is TGTGCCACCAGTGACCCCGGGACAGAAAACAATGAGCAGTTCTTC. Translating it yields CATSDPGTENNEQFF.

The gene calls are TRBV3-1 (or the pseudogene TRBV3-2) and TRBJ2-1; weak D call: TRBD2 (5 bases). Trimming cost V 6 bases and J 6 bases, with 18 bases left between them. The CDR3 is made up of 15 amino acids. Germline V gene lookup returns CDR1 LGHDT and CDR2 YNNKEL (reference sequence). The chain's CDR3 is CASRLMGARSNEQFF. The CDR3 nucleotides read TGTGCCAGCAGACTAATGGGAGCGCGTTCCAATGAGCAGTTCTTC.

V is TRBV18 and J is TRBJ2-7; D gene unclear. The germline V gene encodes CDR1 KGHSH and CDR2 LQKENI. The germline V and J ends were trimmed by 3 bases and 4 bases, with 10 bases remaining between them. This CDR3 is 13 amino acids long. The CDR3 sequence is CASSPSAGYEQYF. The DNA for the CDR3 is TGTGCCAGCTCACCCTCCGCAGGATACGAGCAGTACTTC. Full variable domain (rest looked up from reference TRBV18 and TRBJ2-7): NAGVMQNPRHLVRRRGQEARLRCSPMKGHSHVYWYRQLPEEGLKFMVYLQKENIIDESGMPKERFSAEFPKEGPSILRIQQVVRGDSAAYFCASSPSAGYEQYFGPGTRLTVT.

This chain connects TRBV19 to TRBJ1-5, with a weak D call TRBD1 (6 bases). V was pared by 3 bases and J by 5 bases, with 17 bases between. This CDR3 is built from 16 residues. Per germline, CDR1 LNHDA and CDR2 SQIVND (reference sequence). The CDR3: CASSMESQGWYQPQHF. Here the CDR3 DNA reads TGTGCCAGTAGTATGGAGTCTCAGGGGTGGTATCAGCCCCAGCATTTT.

The chain recombines TRBV7-2 with TRBJ1-3; TRBD1 is a possible D gene (6 bases). The germline V gene encodes CDR1 SGHTA and CDR2 FQGNSA. This CDR3 region has 15 residues. V was pared by 5 bases and J by 5 bases, with 16 bases between. The CDR3 DNA sequence: TGTGCCAGCAGCGGAGGGGGTTTTAAAAGAAACACCATATATTTT. As protein: CASSGGGFKRNTIYF.

The chain couples TRBV18 to TRBJ2-7; a weak D match, TRBD1 (6 bases). Germline CDR1 is KGHSH and CDR2 is LQKENI. V lost 3 bases, J lost 6 bases, and 18 bases lay in between. The CDR3 contains 15 residues. This CDR3 reads CASSPLNRAGVEQYF. The DNA of the CDR3 is TGTGCCAGCTCACCCCTAAACAGGGCCGGCGTCGAGCAGTACTTC.

The chain carries TRBV18 and TRBJ2-7, with D possibly being TRBD1 (5 bases). The CDR3 contains 15 residues. With 2 bases removed from V and 3 bases from J, the gap between germline ends came to 14 bases. In germline, CDR1 is KGHSH, CDR2 LQKENI. The CDR3 sequence: CASSPTGQNIYEQYF. The CDR3 DNA sequence: TGTGCCAGCTCACCAACAGGCCAAAACATCTACGAGCAGTACTTC.

V and J are TRBV12-5 and TRBJ2-5; 10 positions agree with TRBD1. CDR3 length equals 15 residues. CDR1 is LGHNT and CDR2 is FRNRAP in the germline V gene. V trimming: 5 bases; J trimming: 7 bases; junction bases outside the gene matches: 10. Here the CDR3 DNA reads TGTGCTAGTGGTCCCGGGACAGGGGATAAAGGGACCCAGTACTTC. This gives the protein CASGPGTGDKGTQYF.

This clone was recorded a few times. The V and J genes are TRBV11-2 and TRBJ1-6; D call uncertain. Trimming shortened V by 6 bases and J by 9 bases, and 6 bases separated the two germline ends. The germline V gene encodes CDR1 SGHAT and CDR2 FQNNGV. The CDR3 spans 11 residues. The CDR3 DNA sequence: TGTGCCAGCAGTGAGAGTTCACCCCTCCACTTT. Its protein is CASSESSPLHF.

The rearrangement links TRBV30 to TRBJ1-6; D gene ambiguous. CDR1 GTSNPN and CDR2 SVGIG come from the germline V gene (reference sequence). Between the trimmed V and J ends, which lost 3 bases and 6 bases, there was a span of 9 bases. This CDR3 is built from 13 residues. Here the CDR3 reads CAWRQGTNSPLHF. The CDR3 nucleotides are TGTGCCTGGAGGCAAGGAACTAATTCACCCCTCCACTTT.

The chain carries TRBV5-1 and TRBJ1-1; TRBD1 might be the D (6 bases). In germline, CDR1 is SGHRS, CDR2 YFSETQ. This CDR3 contains 13 residues. V lost 3 bases and J 4 bases, leaving 10 bases between the germline ends. The CDR3 DNA is TGCGCCAGCAGCTCTCAGGGGAGCACTGAAGCTTTCTTT. Residues: CASSSQGSTEAFF. The complete variable domain, with remaining parts taken from reference TRBV5-1 and TRBJ1-1, reads KAGVTQTPRYLIKTRGQQVTLSCSPISGHRSVSWYQQTPGQGLQFLFEYFSETQRNKGNFPGRFSGRQFSNSRSEMNVSTLELGDSALYLCASSSQGSTEAFFGQGTRLTVV.